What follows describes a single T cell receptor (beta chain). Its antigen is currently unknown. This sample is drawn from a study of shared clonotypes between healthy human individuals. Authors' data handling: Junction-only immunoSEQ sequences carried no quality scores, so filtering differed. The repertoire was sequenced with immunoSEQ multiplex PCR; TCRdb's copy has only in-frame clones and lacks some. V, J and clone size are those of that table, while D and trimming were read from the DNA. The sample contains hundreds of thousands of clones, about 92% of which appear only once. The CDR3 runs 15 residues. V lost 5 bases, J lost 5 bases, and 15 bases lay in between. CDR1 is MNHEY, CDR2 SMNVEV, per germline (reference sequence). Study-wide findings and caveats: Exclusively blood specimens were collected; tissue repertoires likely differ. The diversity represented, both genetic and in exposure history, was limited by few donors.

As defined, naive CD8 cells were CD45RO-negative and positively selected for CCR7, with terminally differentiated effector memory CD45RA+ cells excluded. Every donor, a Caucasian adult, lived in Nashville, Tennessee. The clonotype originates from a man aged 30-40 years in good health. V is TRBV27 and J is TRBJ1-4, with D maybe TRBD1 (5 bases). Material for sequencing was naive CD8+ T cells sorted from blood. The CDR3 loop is CASSPRDGLNEKLFF. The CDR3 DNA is TGTGCCAGCAGTCCCCGGGACGGACTAAATGAAAAACTGTTTTTT. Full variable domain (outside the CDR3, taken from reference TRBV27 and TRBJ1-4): EAQVTQNPRYLITVTGKKLTVTCSQNMNHEYMSWYRQDPGLGLRQIYYSMNVEVTDKGDVPEGYKVSRKEKRNFPLILESPSPNQTSLYFCASSPRDGLNEKLFFGSGTQLSVL.